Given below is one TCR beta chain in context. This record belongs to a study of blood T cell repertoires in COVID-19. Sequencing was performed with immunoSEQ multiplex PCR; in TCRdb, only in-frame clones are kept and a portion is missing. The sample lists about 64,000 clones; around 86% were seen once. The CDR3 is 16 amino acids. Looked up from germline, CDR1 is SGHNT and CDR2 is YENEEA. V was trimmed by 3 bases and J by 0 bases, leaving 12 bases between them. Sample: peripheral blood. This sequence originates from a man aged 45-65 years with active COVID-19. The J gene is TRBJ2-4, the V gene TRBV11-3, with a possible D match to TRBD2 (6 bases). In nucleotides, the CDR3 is TGTGCCAGCAGCTTTGGGGGGTCGGGAGCCAAAAACATTCAGTACTTC. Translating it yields CASSFGGSGAKNIQYF.